The 17 T cell receptor beta chains below come from one sample, sequenced in a study of stem cell transplantation in POMP-related autoinflammatory disease. Generated by immunoSEQ multiplex PCR, the TCRdb table keeps only in-frame clones and is missing some. The data hold around 11,000 clones, with more than 85% observed a single time. Study results and limitations: Across all analyzed T-cell subsets, patients with PRAID tended toward reduced diversity and increased clonality. Unique TRB V-J gene pairings were limited in number in patients with PRAID.

No antigen has been identified for these receptors. The specimen was CD8+ T cells from PBMCs, collected before stem cell transplantation. Receptor source: a human donor with POMP-related autoinflammation and immune dysregulation (PRAID).

This chain connects TRBV27 to TRBJ2-7; D may be TRBD2 (6 bases). The CDR3 extends over 14 amino acids. The germline gives CDR1 MNHEY, CDR2 SMNVEV (reference sequence). V lost 4 bases and J lost 4, with 14 bases in between. CDR3 region: CASSYLASGYEQYF. Here the CDR3 DNA reads TGTGCCAGCAGTTACCTAGCGAGCGGGTACGAGCAGTACTTC.

The chain carries TRBV10-3 and TRBJ2-2; D gene uncertain. There are 16 residues in the CDR3. Germline values: CDR1 ENHRY, CDR2 SYGVKD. Deletions cut 0 bases from V and 1 base from J, with 9 bases between. For the CDR3, the DNA is TGTGCCATCAGTGAGTCAGGCAGACAGAACACCGGGGAGCTGTTTTTT. Protein product: CAISESGRQNTGELFF.

This clone was counted a few times. The genes are TRBV7-3 and TRBJ1-5; 10 bases line up with TRBD1. V lost 4 bases, J lost 1 base, and 4 bases stayed unmatched. The CDR3 covers 16 residues. CDR1 is SGHTA and CDR2 is FQGTGA in the germline V gene. The CDR3: CASSSGQGFSNQPQHF. In DNA form, the CDR3 reads TGTGCCAGCAGCTCGGGACAGGGGTTCAGCAATCAGCCCCAGCATTTT.

The table lists this clone with a few counts. The rearrangement links TRBV7-8 to TRBJ1-1; TRBD1 might be the D (6 bases). The V gene's germline CDR1 is SGHVS and CDR2 FQNEAQ. The V end lost 2 bases, the J end lost 1 base, and 14 bases lay between the germline ends. The CDR3 consists of 16 residues. CDR3 sequence: CASSLSEGGSNTEAFF. As DNA, the CDR3 is TGTGCCAGCAGCTTAAGCGAGGGGGGGTCGAACACTGAAGCTTTCTTT.

This chain uses TRBV27 with TRBJ1-2; 7 nucleotides match TRBD1. The CDR3 sequence is 13 residues long. Trimming took 2 bases from V and 7 from J; bases not matched to a gene: 4. Looked up from germline, CDR1 is MNHEY and CDR2 is SMNVEV (reference sequence). CDR3 sequence: CASSLGAGGGYTF. In DNA form, the CDR3 reads TGTGCCAGCAGTTTAGGCGCAGGGGGTGGCTACACCTTC.

The rearrangement joins TRBV6-5 to TRBJ2-5; possibly TRBD1 for D (5 bases). The CDR3 is 14 residues long. V was trimmed by 4 bases and J by 2 bases, leaving 11 bases between them. Looked up from germline, CDR1 is MNHEY and CDR2 is SVGAGI. The CDR3 DNA is TGTGCCAGCAGTTTCACCCAGGGACAAGAGACCCAGTACTTC. It translates to CASSFTQGQETQYF.

The V gene is TRBV13, the J gene TRBJ2-7; D not certain. Germline V lookup: CDR1 PRHDT, CDR2 FYEKMQ (reference sequence). There are 13 residues in the CDR3. Trimming removed 4 bases at V and 4 bases at J, with 11 bases between. In DNA form, the CDR3 reads TGTGCCAGCAGCTCTTCCATCAGTTACGAGCAGTACTTC. The encoded protein is CASSSSISYEQYF. The full variable domain, with the rest looked up from reference TRBV13 and TRBJ2-7, is AAGVIQSPRHLIKEKRETATLKCYPIPRHDTVYWYQQGPGQDPQFLISFYEKMQSDKGSIPDRFSAQQFSDYHSELNMSSLELGDSALYFCASSSSISYEQYFGPGTRLTVT.

The chain employs TRBV5-6 and TRBJ1-1, with D hard to call. The V gene lost 1 base and the J gene lost 8 bases, with 9 bases spanning the gap. The CDR3 runs to 12 residues. Germline CDR1 and CDR2: SGHDT and YYEEEE. The CDR3 DNA follows: TGTGCCAGCAGCTTGTCCCGGTTGGAAGCTTTCTTT. Translation: CASSLSRLEAFF.

The chain is built from TRBV5-8 and TRBJ1-1; D is unclear. V gave up 4 bases and J gave up 1 base, with 11 bases separating them. The germline V gene encodes CDR1 SGHTS and CDR2 YDEGEE. The CDR3 contains 14 residues. The CDR3 DNA follows: TGTGCCAGCAGCGGTACATGGGCGAACACTGAAGCTTTCTTT. Encoded protein: CASSGTWANTEAFF.

J is TRBJ2-7 and V is TRBV5-8; D call uncertain. CDR1 and CDR2 from the germline V gene are SGHTS and YDEGEE. V gave up 7 bases and J gave up 4 bases, with 6 bases separating them. The CDR3 has 10 amino acids. CDR3 residues: CASPVYEQYF. The CDR3 nucleotides are TGTGCCAGCCCAGTGTACGAGCAGTACTTC.

This rearrangement joins TRBV4-1 to TRBJ1-2; D unresolved. V was clipped by 3 bases and J by 4 bases, with 9 bases between them. The length of the CDR3 is 13 residues. Per germline, CDR1 MGHRA and CDR2 YSYEKL. DNA for the CDR3: TGCGCCAGCAGCCACCAGCTTAGCTATGGCTACACCTTC. Translated, it gives CASSHQLSYGYTF.

CDR3 bases: TGTGCCAGCAGCATCAAGAACAGGGAGAACGAGCAGTACTTC. Translation: CASSIKNRENEQYF. The chain combines TRBV7-9 with TRBJ2-7, with a tentative D call TRBD1 (6 bases). V was pared by 5 bases and J by 5 bases, with 16 bases between. Germline V gives CDR1 SEHNR, CDR2 FQNEAQ (reference sequence). The CDR3 has 14 amino acids.

J is TRBJ2-3 and V is TRBV6-5; D remains unclear. Deletions cut 0 bases from V and 6 bases from J, with 7 bases between. The CDR3 totals 13 residues. Germline CDR1 reads MNHEY; CDR2 reads SVGAGI. In DNA, the CDR3 is TGTGCCAGCAGTTACTCCCCGGGTGATACGCAGTATTTT. It translates to CASSYSPGDTQYF.

The V call is TRBV4-1, the J call TRBJ1-1; D is uncertain. With 0 bases removed from V and 10 bases from J, the gap between germline ends came to 18 bases. Germline CDR1 reads MGHRA; CDR2 reads YSYEKL. The CDR3 spans 15 residues. The CDR3 DNA follows: TGCGCCAGCAGCCAAGATCGTCCGGCCCGAGTAGGAGCTTTCTTT. This translates into CASSQDRPARVGAFF.

The chain carries TRBV30 and TRBJ1-1; maybe TRBD1 (6 bases). V was trimmed by 5 bases and J by 0 bases, leaving 16 bases between them. The germline V gene encodes CDR1 GTSNPN and CDR2 SVGIG (reference sequence). This CDR3 spans 15 amino acids. As DNA, the CDR3 is TGTGCCTGGGCTCAGGGGCACTATTTGAACACTGAAGCTTTCTTT. Protein: CAWAQGHYLNTEAFF.

The genes are TRBV7-8 and TRBJ2-7; 7 nucleotides align to TRBD1. This CDR3 comprises 12 residues. CDR1 and CDR2 (germline): SGHVS, FQNEAQ. Germline trimming cut 4 bases from V and 7 bases from J; bases unmatched to any gene: 4. The CDR3 region is CASSSRGWEQYF. DNA of the CDR3: TGTGCCAGCAGCTCCAGGGGGTGGGAGCAGTACTTC.

This clone was found once. CDR3 DNA: TGTGCCAGCAGTTTATCGGGACAGATTATTACCTACGAGCAGTACTTC. It codes for CASSLSGQIITYEQYF. The chain links TRBV27 to TRBJ2-7; 7 positions match TRBD1. Trimming took 0 bases from V and 2 from J; bases not matched to a gene: 7. Germline V gene sequence: CDR1 MNHEY, CDR2 SMNVEV (reference sequence). The CDR3 runs to 16 residues.